These 9 T cell receptor beta chains originate from one sample sequenced in a study of T cells in women clearing cervical HPV infection. The repertoire was sequenced with immunoSEQ multiplex PCR; TCRdb's copy has only in-frame clones and lacks some. The sample's table shows roughly 29,000 clones. The specimen sequenced was blood buffy coat. These receptors all stem from a woman aged 18-69 years with a cervical HPV16 infection that either progressed to CIN3+ or cleared (not recorded which).

The part of the CDR3 DNA that was read is TGTGCAAGTCGCTTAGCAACGGATACCGGGACTAGCGGAGAGACC. Translation gives CASRLATDTGTSGET. The whole CDR3 is CASRLATDTGTSGETQYF. This chain uses TRBV7-2 with TRBJ2-5; 11 bases fit TRBD2. The CDR3 goes on 3 residues after the read ends, and that part is filled in from the germline J gene. The germline V gene encodes CDR1 SGHTA and CDR2 FQGNSA. The CDR3 runs to 18 residues.

Concerning this clone: Read data end 3 residues before the CDR3 end; the end is taken from the germline J gene. The J gene is TRBJ1-6, the V gene TRBV4-2; D gene unclear. The CDR3 consists of 13 residues. Trimming left V 0 bases short and J 9 bases short, with 6 bases between. Germline V CDR1 and CDR2: LGHNA, YNFKEQ. CDR3: CASSQDQASPLHF. CDR3 DNA, as far as it was read: TGTGCCAGCAGCCAAGATCAGGCTTCACCC.

With regard to this clone: The read comes to an end 3 residues before the CDR3 does, leaving the germline J gene to fill in the end. The chain links TRBV5-1 to TRBJ1-2, with D unresolved. V gave up 0 bases and J gave up 1 base, with 10 bases separating them. The CDR3 sequence is 15 residues long. Germline loops: CDR1 SGHRS, CDR2 YFSETQ. The CDR3 region is CASSLATDFNYGYTF. The part of the CDR3 DNA that was read is TGCGCCAGCAGCTTGGCGACTGATTTTAACTATGGC.

Comments on this clone: The read falls 3 residues short of the CDR3 end, and the missing part is taken from the germline J gene. V usage is TRBV20-1 and J usage is TRBJ2-7; 10 bases are a match to TRBD2. Germline V gives CDR1 DFQATT, CDR2 SNEGSKA (reference sequence). Trimming took 2 bases from V and 1 from J; bases not matched to a gene: 5. The CDR3 loop spans 15 amino acids. The CDR3 bases that were read are TGCAGTGCTAGACCTCGGACTAGCGGATCCTACGAG. Its translation is CSARPRTSGSYE. The complete CDR3 reads CSARPRTSGSYEQYF.

Concerning this clone: The CDR3 end lies 3 residues beyond the end of the read and is filled in from the germline J gene. The chain couples TRBV2 to TRBJ1-1; 7 bases are shared with TRBD1. Germline CDR1 is SNHLY and CDR2 is FYNNEI. This CDR3 contains 14 residues. CDR3 bases read: TGTGCCAGCACAGACAGGGTACTCCTCTCCGAA. Translation: CASTDRVLLSE. The entire CDR3 is CASTDRVLLSEAFF.

The part of the CDR3 DNA that was read is TGTGCCAGCTCACCGGGGCAGGCCAATGAA. It specifies CASSPGQANE. The CDR3 as a whole reads CASSPGQANEAFF. The rearrangement joins TRBV18 to TRBJ1-1; tentative D call: TRBD1 (5 bases). The CDR3 end falls 3 residues outside the read, so it is completed with the germline J gene. Per the germline V gene, CDR1 is KGHSH and CDR2 is LQKENI. This CDR3 spans 13 amino acids. V dropped 3 bases and J dropped 7 bases, with 12 bases sitting between them. Together with reference TRBV18 and TRBJ1-1, the CDR3 gives the full variable domain: NAGVMQNPRHLVRRRGQEARLRCSPMKGHSHVYWYRQLPEEGLKFMVYLQKENIIDESGMPKERFSAEFPKEGPSILRIQQVVRGDSAAYFCASSPGQANEAFFGQGTRLTVV.

As to this clone: The CDR3 extends 3 residues past the end of the read, so its final part is completed from the germline J gene. The chain links TRBV5-1 to TRBJ2-5; weak D call: TRBD2 (6 bases). The CDR3 is 15 amino acids. Germline CDR1 SGHRS, CDR2 YFSETQ. Deletions cut 1 base from V and 1 base from J, with 11 bases between. The CDR3 bases that were read are TGCGCCAGCAGCTTGCAGCGGGTGCGCCAAGAGACC. Translating it yields CASSLQRVRQET. The entire CDR3 sequence reads CASSLQRVRQETQYF. Using reference TRBV5-1 and TRBJ2-5 for the parts outside the CDR3, the full variable domain is KAGVTQTPRYLIKTRGQQVTLSCSPISGHRSVSWYQQTPGQGLQFLFEYFSETQRNKGNFPGRFSGRQFSNSRSEMNVSTLELGDSALYLCASSLQRVRQETQYFGPGTRLLVL.

A remark on this clone: The read halts 3 residues ahead of the CDR3 end, with the missing end drawn from the germline J gene. The chain combines TRBV30 with TRBJ2-7, with D perhaps TRBD2 (6 bases). V was clipped by 5 bases and J by 5 bases, with 13 bases between them. The CDR3 covers 12 residues. The germline V gene encodes CDR1 GTSNPN and CDR2 SVGIG (reference sequence). Here the CDR3 reads CAWGWAGNEQYF. Partial CDR3 DNA: TGTGCCTGGGGTTGGGCGGGGAACGAG.

CDR3 loop: CASSEGSGSDYGYTF. Incomplete CDR3 DNA: TGTGCCAGCAGTGAAGGCTCAGGGTCAGACTATGGC. The V gene is TRBV6-1, the J gene TRBJ1-2, with D perhaps matching TRBD1 (5 bases). The CDR3 end is not reached by the read, which stops 3 residues before it; the germline J gene fills it in. This CDR3 contains 15 residues. V gave up 1 base and J gave up 3 bases, with 12 bases separating them. Germline V lookup: CDR1 MNHNS, CDR2 SASEGT.